These 16 T cell receptor beta chains came from one sample sequenced in a study of T cell responses to AZD1222 COVID-19 vaccine. Assay used: immunoSEQ multiplex PCR; TCRdb lists only in-frame clones, some missing. The sample carries about 45,000 clones, about three quarters recorded once. The sample here was peripheral blood, taken on day 0 of AZD1222 vaccination. Receptors originate from an adult in good health.

V and J are TRBV5-4 and TRBJ2-7; possibly TRBD1 for D (5 bases). The ends were cut back, 0 bases at V and 6 bases at J, with 10 bases in the middle. Germline assignment: CDR1 SGHNT and CDR2 YYREEE (reference sequence). The CDR3 is 13 amino acids. The CDR3 reads CASSLDRSREQYF. CDR3 nucleotide sequence: TGTGCCAGCAGCTTGGACAGGTCGCGCGAGCAGTACTTC.

This chain uses TRBV5-1 with TRBJ1-2, with no clear D. The ends were cut back, 3 bases at V and 4 bases at J, with 10 bases in the middle. Germline-derived CDR1 and CDR2 are SGHRS and YFSETQ. The CDR3 has 13 residues. The DNA of the CDR3 is TGCGCCAGCAGCTCGATGGGTTCCTATGGCTACACCTTC. Translation gives CASSSMGSYGYTF. The complete variable domain, with remaining parts taken from reference TRBV5-1 and TRBJ1-2, reads KAGVTQTPRYLIKTRGQQVTLSCSPISGHRSVSWYQQTPGQGLQFLFEYFSETQRNKGNFPGRFSGRQFSNSRSEMNVSTLELGDSALYLCASSSMGSYGYTFGSGTRLTVV.

V and J are TRBV11-2 and TRBJ1-6; no definite D call. The CDR3 contains 15 residues. In germline, CDR1 is SGHAT, CDR2 FQNNGV. Trimming stripped 3 bases from V and 4 bases from J, with 10 bases between. The CDR3 DNA reads as TGTGCCAGCAGCTTGTCGTCGCCGTATAATTCACCCCTCCACTTT. Protein product: CASSLSSPYNSPLHF.

The chain is built from TRBV5-1 and TRBJ2-2, with 8 bases lining up with TRBD1. The CDR3 spans 14 residues. Trimming at V came to 8 bases and at J to 6 bases, leaving 9 bases not matched to a gene. The germline V gene has CDR1 SGHRS and CDR2 YFSETQ. This CDR3 is CASTQDREAGELFF. CDR3 nucleotides: TGCGCCAGTACCCAGGACAGGGAGGCCGGGGAGCTGTTTTTT.

This rearrangement joins TRBV6-5 to TRBJ1-3; no clear D. With 6 bases removed from V and 0 bases from J, the gap between germline ends came to 12 bases. CDR1 is MNHEY and CDR2 is SVGAGI in the germline V gene. This CDR3 spans 15 amino acids. The DNA of the CDR3 is TGTGCCAGCAGAAGGAACCCGAGCTCTGGAAACACCATATATTTT. This codes for CASRRNPSSGNTIYF.

This clone was detected only once. The chain has TRBV28 and TRBJ1-5, with 7 nucleotides matching TRBD1. Germline CDR1 is MDHEN and CDR2 is SYDVKM. The V gene end was trimmed by 5 bases and the J gene end by 5 bases; junction bases not matched to a gene: 6. The CDR3 covers 14 residues. CDR3 amino acids: CASSTGQGDQPQHF. CDR3 bases: TGTGCCAGCAGTACAGGTCAGGGGGATCAGCCCCAGCATTTT.

This chain connects TRBV2 to TRBJ1-5; 9 bases map to TRBD1. With 9 bases clipped from V and 3 bases from J, the junction kept 12 bases outside the gene matches. The V gene's germline CDR1 is SNHLY and CDR2 FYNNEI. The CDR3 extends over 16 amino acids. The DNA for the CDR3 is TGTGCCAGTAGGGGACAGGGAGGCGATTTCAATCAGCCCCAGCATTTT. Its translation: CASRGQGGDFNQPQHF.

This clone has only one observation. The chain has TRBV7-2 and TRBJ2-1, with a tentative D call TRBD2 (6 bases). CDR3 size: 16 residues. Germline V gene sequence: CDR1 SGHTA, CDR2 FQGNSA. V lost 5 bases to trimming and J lost 9 bases, with 23 bases between them. This CDR3 reads CASSLKGAGGSIEQFF. CDR3 bases: TGTGCCAGCAGCCTCAAAGGAGCTGGGGGGAGTATTGAGCAGTTCTTC. The complete variable domain, with remaining parts taken from reference TRBV7-2 and TRBJ2-1, reads GAGVSQSPSNKVTEKGKDVELRCDPISGHTALYWYRQSLGQGLEFLIYFQGNSAPDKSGLPSDRFSAERTGGSVSTLTIQRTQQEDSAVYLCASSLKGAGGSIEQFFGPGTRLTVL.

The chain couples TRBV19 to TRBJ2-7; no clear D gene. The CDR3 sequence is 11 residues long. CDR1 and CDR2 from the germline V gene are LNHDA and SQIVND (reference sequence). V was cut by 6 bases and J by 3 bases, with 6 bases left in between. The CDR3 region is CASRGDYEQYF. CDR3 nucleotide sequence: TGTGCCAGTAGGGGTGACTACGAGCAGTACTTC.

The V gene is TRBV12-5, the J gene TRBJ2-2; a weak D match, TRBD1 (6 bases). The CDR3 extends over 14 amino acids. Trimming took off 6 bases at V and 5 bases at J, with 13 bases between the two ends. Germline CDR1 LGHNT, CDR2 FRNRAP. CDR3 amino acids: CASGDKGVTGELFF. CDR3 DNA: TGTGCTAGTGGGGACAAGGGGGTAACCGGGGAGCTGTTTTTT.

The gene calls are TRBV30 and TRBJ1-1; no clear D. The germline V gene encodes CDR1 GTSNPN and CDR2 SVGIG (reference sequence). With 1 base removed from V and 1 base from J, the gap between germline ends came to 7 bases. CDR3 length equals 13 residues. CDR3 loop: CAWSANWNTEAFF. The CDR3 DNA follows: TGTGCCTGGAGTGCGAACTGGAACACTGAAGCTTTCTTT. The whole variable domain, filled in from reference TRBV30 and TRBJ1-1, reads SQTIHQWPATLVQPVGSPLSLECTVEGTSNPNLYWYRQAAGRGLQLLFYSVGIGQISSEVPQNLSASRPQDRQFILSSKKLLLSDSGFYLCAWSANWNTEAFFGQGTRLTVV.

This chain links TRBV7-2 with TRBJ2-3; D not certain. V dropped 3 bases and J dropped 0 bases, with 7 bases sitting between them. The CDR3 consists of 14 residues. The germline CDR1 and CDR2 sequences are SGHTA and FQGNSA. CDR3 residues: CASSFSTSTDTQYF. CDR3 DNA sequence: TGTGCCAGCAGCTTTAGTACTAGCACAGATACGCAGTATTTT.

V and J are TRBV7-9 and TRBJ2-5; D unclear. Trimming pared 2 bases from V and 3 bases from J, leaving 1 base between. Per germline, CDR1 SEHNR and CDR2 FQNEAQ (reference sequence). This CDR3 contains 11 residues. The CDR3 region is CASSLKETQYF. In DNA, the CDR3 is TGTGCCAGCAGCTTAAAAGAGACCCAGTACTTC. The entire variable domain, with the rest obtained from reference TRBV7-9 and TRBJ2-5, is as follows: DTGVSQNPRHKITKRGQNVTFRCDPISEHNRLYWYRQTLGQGPEFLTYFQNEAQLEKSRLLSDRFSAERPKGSFSTLEIQRTEQGDSAMYLCASSLKETQYFGPGTRLLVL.

The gene calls are TRBV11-2 and TRBJ2-7; D may be TRBD2 (6 bases). The CDR3 length is 12 residues. In germline, CDR1 is SGHAT, CDR2 FQNNGV. Trimming shortened V by 4 bases and J by 7 bases, and 11 bases separated the two germline ends. CDR3 DNA sequence: TGTGCCAGCAGCTCTGGGAGGCTAGAGCAGTACTTC. It yields the protein CASSSGRLEQYF.

The genes are TRBV12-1 and TRBJ2-2; the table gives TRBD1 as D, unverified against the DNA. TRBV12-1 is reported as a pseudogene. This CDR3 comprises 16 residues. In nucleotides, the CDR3 is TGTGCCAGCAGCTTTGCGGACAGATTTCGGACCGGGGAGCTGTTTTTT. As protein: CASSFADRFRTGELFF.

This clone occurred once. V and J are TRBV10-3 and TRBJ1-2; 7 bases agree with TRBD1. CDR3 length equals 14 residues. Germline CDR1 is ENHRY and CDR2 is SYGVKD. Trimming cost V 0 bases and J 10 bases; bases outside gene matches: 8. The CDR3 loop reads CAISESPAGGHYTF. The CDR3, as DNA: TGTGCCATCAGTGAGTCGCCCGCAGGGGGGCACTACACCTTC.